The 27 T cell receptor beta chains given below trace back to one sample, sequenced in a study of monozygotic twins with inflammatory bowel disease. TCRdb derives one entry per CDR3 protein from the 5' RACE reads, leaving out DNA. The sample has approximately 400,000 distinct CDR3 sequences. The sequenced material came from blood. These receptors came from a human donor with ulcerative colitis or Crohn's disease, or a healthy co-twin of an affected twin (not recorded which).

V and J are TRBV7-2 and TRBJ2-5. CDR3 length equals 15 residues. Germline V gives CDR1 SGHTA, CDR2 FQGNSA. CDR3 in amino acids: CASSLARTSRETQYF. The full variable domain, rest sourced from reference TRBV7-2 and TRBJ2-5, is GAGVSQSPSNKVTEKGKDVELRCDPISGHTALYWYRQSLGQGLEFLIYFQGNSAPDKSGLPSDRFSAERTGGSVSTLTIQRTQQEDSAVYLCASSLARTSRETQYFGPGTRLLVL.

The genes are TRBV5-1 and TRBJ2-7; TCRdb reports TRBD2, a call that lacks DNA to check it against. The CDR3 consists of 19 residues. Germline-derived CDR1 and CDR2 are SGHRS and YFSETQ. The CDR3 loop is CASSPGLAGGKGYSYEQYF. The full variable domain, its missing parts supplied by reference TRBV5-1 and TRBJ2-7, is KAGVTQTPRYLIKTRGQQVTLSCSPISGHRSVSWYQQTPGQGLQFLFEYFSETQRNKGNFPGRFSGRQFSNSRSEMNVSTLELGDSALYLCASSPGLAGGKGYSYEQYFGPGTRLTVT.

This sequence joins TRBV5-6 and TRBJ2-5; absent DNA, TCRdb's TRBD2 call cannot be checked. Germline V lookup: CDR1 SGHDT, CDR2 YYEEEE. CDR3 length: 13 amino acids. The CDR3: CASSSPGLDPQYF.

The CDR3 protein is CASSYRLPTDSYNSPLHF. The chain joins TRBV6-5 to TRBJ1-6; TCRdb picks TRBD1, but there is no DNA to check that call. This CDR3 spans 18 amino acids. Per germline, CDR1 MNHEY and CDR2 SVGAGI.

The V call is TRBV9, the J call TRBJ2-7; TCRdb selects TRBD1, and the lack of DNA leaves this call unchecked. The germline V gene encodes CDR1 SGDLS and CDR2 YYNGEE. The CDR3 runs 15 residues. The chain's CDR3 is CASSSHGREVDEQYF.

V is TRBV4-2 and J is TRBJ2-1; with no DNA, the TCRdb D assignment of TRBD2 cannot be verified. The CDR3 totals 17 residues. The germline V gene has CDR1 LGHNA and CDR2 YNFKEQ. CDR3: CASSQDTTSGRQNEQFF.

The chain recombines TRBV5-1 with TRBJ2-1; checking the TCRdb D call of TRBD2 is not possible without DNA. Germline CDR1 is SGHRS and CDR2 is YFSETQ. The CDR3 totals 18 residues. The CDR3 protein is CASRATSGSSLSYNEQFF.

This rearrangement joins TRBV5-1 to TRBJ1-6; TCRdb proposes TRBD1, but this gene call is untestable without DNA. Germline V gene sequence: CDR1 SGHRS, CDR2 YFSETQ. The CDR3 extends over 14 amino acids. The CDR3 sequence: CASSVRGFDSPLHF.

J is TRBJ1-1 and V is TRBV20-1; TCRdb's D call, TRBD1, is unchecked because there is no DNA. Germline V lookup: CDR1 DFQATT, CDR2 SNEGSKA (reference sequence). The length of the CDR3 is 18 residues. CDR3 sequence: CSARGPGGSGMYNTEAFF.

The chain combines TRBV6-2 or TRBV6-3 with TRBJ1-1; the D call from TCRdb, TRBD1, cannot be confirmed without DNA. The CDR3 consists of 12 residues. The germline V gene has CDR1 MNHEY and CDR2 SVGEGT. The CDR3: CASSSPGPEAFF.

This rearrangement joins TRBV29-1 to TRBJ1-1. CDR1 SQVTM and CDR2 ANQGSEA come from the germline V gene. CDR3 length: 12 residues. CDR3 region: CSLTIGNTEAFF.

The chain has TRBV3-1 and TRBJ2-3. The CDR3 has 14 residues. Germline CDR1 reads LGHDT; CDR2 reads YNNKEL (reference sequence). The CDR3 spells CASSQALAVDTQYF.

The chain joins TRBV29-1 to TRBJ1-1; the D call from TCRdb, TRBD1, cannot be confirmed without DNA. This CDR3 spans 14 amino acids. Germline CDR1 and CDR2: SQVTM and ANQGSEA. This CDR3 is CSVEGGRGYSEAFF.

CDR3 region: CASSYGPGEQFF. The V and J genes are TRBV6-2 or TRBV6-3 and TRBJ2-1. Per germline, CDR1 MNHEY and CDR2 SVGEGT. The CDR3 loop spans 12 amino acids.

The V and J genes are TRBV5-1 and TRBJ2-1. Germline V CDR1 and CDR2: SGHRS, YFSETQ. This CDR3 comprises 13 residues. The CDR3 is CASSLDDEDEQFF.

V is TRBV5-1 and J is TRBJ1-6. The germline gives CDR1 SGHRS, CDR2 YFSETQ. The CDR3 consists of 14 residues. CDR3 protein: CASSLRHENSPLHF.

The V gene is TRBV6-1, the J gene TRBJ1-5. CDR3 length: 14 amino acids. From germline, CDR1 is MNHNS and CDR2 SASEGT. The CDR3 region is CASSEAAQNQPQHF.

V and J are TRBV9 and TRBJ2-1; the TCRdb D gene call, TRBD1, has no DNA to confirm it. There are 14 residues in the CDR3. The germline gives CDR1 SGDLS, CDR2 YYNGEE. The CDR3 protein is CASSPRDRYNEQFF.

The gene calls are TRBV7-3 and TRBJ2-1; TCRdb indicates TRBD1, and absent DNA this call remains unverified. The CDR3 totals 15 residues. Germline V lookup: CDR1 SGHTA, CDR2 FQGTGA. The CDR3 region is CASRGSGTGEYEQFF.

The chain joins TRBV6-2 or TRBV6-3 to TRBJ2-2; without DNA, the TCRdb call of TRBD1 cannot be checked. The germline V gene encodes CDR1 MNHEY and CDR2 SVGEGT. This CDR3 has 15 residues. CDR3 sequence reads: CASSPPGSAAGELFF.

CDR3 loop: CASSRQAGGNYEQYF. The chain employs TRBV5-4 and TRBJ2-7; the D call from TCRdb, TRBD2, cannot be confirmed without DNA. This CDR3 is built from 15 residues. CDR1 SGHNT and CDR2 YYREEE come from the germline V gene (reference sequence).

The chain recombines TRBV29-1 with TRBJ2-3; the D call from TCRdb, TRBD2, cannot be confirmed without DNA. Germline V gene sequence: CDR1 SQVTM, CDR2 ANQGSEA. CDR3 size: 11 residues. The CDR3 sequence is CSVALAGSEYF.

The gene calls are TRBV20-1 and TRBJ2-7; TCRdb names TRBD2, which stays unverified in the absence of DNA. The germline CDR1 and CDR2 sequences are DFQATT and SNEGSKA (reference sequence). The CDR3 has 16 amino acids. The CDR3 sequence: CSARDALAGGFYEQYF.

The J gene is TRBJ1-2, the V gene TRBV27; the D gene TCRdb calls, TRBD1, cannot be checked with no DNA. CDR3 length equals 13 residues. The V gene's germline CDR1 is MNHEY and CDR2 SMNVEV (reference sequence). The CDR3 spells CASSHGQGGGYTF.

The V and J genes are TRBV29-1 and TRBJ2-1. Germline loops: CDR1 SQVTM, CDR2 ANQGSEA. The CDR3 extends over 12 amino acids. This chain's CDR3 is CSVQGGDHEQFF.

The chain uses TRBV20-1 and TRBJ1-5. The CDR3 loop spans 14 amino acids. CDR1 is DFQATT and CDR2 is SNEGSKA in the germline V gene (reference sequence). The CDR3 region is CSARDISQNQPQHF.

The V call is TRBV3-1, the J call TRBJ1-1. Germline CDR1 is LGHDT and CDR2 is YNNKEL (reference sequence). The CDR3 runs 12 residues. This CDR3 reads CASSQDRGLAFF.